One and the same sample provided the 7 T cell receptor beta chains below, sequenced in a study of human T cells and chemical hapten exposure. Time point specified: patch test 1, 2 weeks after DPC sensitization. The treatment is: therapeutic diphenylcyclopropenone sensitization with weekly scalp DPC. TCRdb reanalysed the RACE reads using MiXCR and keeps one entry per CDR3 protein. The sample yields some 180,000 distinct CDR3 sequences, 20% to 25% seen once. Source: whole blood, taken in connection with sensitization to the hapten diphenylcyclopropenone (DPC). The origin of the receptors is a woman in her forties or fifties with alopecia areata. Some clones in this sample may be carry-over from other donors' samples.

This chain joins TRBV7-2 and TRBJ2-7, with 8 bases fitting TRBD2. Germline assignment: CDR1 SGHTA and CDR2 FQGNSA. The CDR3 has 15 amino acids. V lost 3 bases, J lost 5 bases, and 9 bases stayed unmatched. The CDR3 region is CASSFLPGLGDEQYF. The CDR3 coding sequence is TGTGCCAGCAGCTTTTTACCGGGACTAGGAGACGAGCAGTACTTC. The entire variable domain, with the rest obtained from reference TRBV7-2 and TRBJ2-7, is as follows: GAGVSQSPSNKVTEKGKDVELRCDPISGHTALYWYRQSLGQGLEFLIYFQGNSAPDKSGLPSDRFSAERTGGSVSTLTIQRTQQEDSAVYLCASSFLPGLGDEQYFGPGTRLTVT.

This clonotype was seen a few times. V gene TRBV4-2 combines with J gene TRBJ1-3; no clear D gene. V lost 0 bases and J lost 2, with 11 bases in between. The CDR3 is made up of 16 amino acids. Germline-derived CDR1 and CDR2 are LGHNA and YNFKEQ. Here the CDR3 DNA reads TGTGCCAGCAGCCAAGAAGGTTCCAATGCTGGAAACACCATATATTTT. Translation gives CASSQEGSNAGNTIYF.

This clonotype came up a few times. V and J are TRBV6-1 and TRBJ2-7; D remains ambiguous. Germline values: CDR1 MNHNS, CDR2 SASEGT. V was clipped by 6 bases and J by 7 bases, with 10 bases between them. The CDR3 is 11 amino acids. CDR3 in DNA: TGTGCCAGCAGCTACACTTTAGAGCAGTACTTC. This encodes CASSYTLEQYF.

This clonotype has only a few counts. The rearrangement links TRBV24-1 to TRBJ1-4; D not certain. V dropped 3 bases and J dropped 4 bases, with 5 bases sitting between them. Germline V lookup: CDR1 KGHDR, CDR2 SFDVKD. The CDR3 is 13 amino acids. The CDR3 loop reads CATSDRFNEKLFF. Written as DNA, the CDR3 is TGTGCCACCAGTGATCGATTTAATGAAAAACTGTTTTTT.

This clonotype was counted many times. V is TRBV20-1 and J is TRBJ2-2; 13 bases fit TRBD2. CDR1 is DFQATT and CDR2 is SNEGSKA in the germline V gene (reference sequence). V lost 5 bases and J lost 5; bases outside the gene matches: 5. The CDR3 is 15 residues long. CDR3 DNA: TGCAGTGCTTTTCCGGGACTAGCGGGAACCGGGGAGCTGTTTTTT. Translation: CSAFPGLAGTGELFF.

This clonotype was found many times. This chain joins TRBV9 and TRBJ1-1; D is unresolved. Germline CDR1 reads SGDLS; CDR2 reads YYNGEE. Trimming pared 4 bases from V and 0 bases from J, leaving 10 bases between. The CDR3 extends over 14 amino acids. CDR3 in DNA: TGTGCCAGCAGCCTAGGGTGGATGAACACTGAAGCTTTCTTT. This translates into CASSLGWMNTEAFF.

The chain combines TRBV20-1 with TRBJ2-4, with TRBD1 as a possible D gene (6 bases). Germline assignment: CDR1 DFQATT and CDR2 SNEGSKA (reference sequence). V was trimmed by 5 bases and J by 2 bases, leaving 16 bases between them. The CDR3 has 15 amino acids. The CDR3 DNA reads as TGCAGTGCTGTACAGGGCCTGGTTCCCAAAAACATTCAGTACTTC. It codes for CSAVQGLVPKNIQYF.